Below, one T cell receptor (beta chain) is given with its context. What it binds is not known. The source of the sample is a study of CD8 T cell repertoires and HIV-1 epitope variants. Study background: Controls were a CMV, EBV and flu peptide pool, Ebola AY9 negative control, and no-peptide well. Autologous T cell-negative cells served as antigen-presenting cells in equal numbers. The baseline condition was 1M T cells left uncultured.

V dropped 4 bases and J dropped 4 bases, with 11 bases sitting between them. CDR3 length: 14 residues. Germline assignment: CDR1 MNHNY and CDR2 SVGAGI (reference sequence). Method: immunoSEQ multiplex PCR; TCRdb's copy keeps in-frame clones and lacks some. The sample records approximately 5,000 clones, under 75% being singletons. This chain uses TRBV6-6 with TRBJ2-1; D might be TRBD2 (5 bases). The TCR was taken from a male donor with HIV. Sequenced: cultured CD8+ T cells derived from PBMCs. CDR3 region: CASSSPTIYNEQFF. The CDR3 region has the DNA TGTGCCAGCAGTTCCCCGACTATTTACAATGAGCAGTTCTTC.